Each of the 14 T cell receptor beta chains below was sequenced from the same sample in a study of T cell responses to AZD1222 COVID-19 vaccine (dated by TCRdb to the early 2020s). The library was obtained by the immunoSEQ multiplex PCR assay. TCRdb provides this immuneACCESS table in a form limited to in-frame rearrangements. Some clones are lacking; in checked studies, under half of them reflect an unresolved V gene, and why the rest are absent is not known. A total of about 120,000 clones appear in this sample, 80% to 90% of them only once. The biggest ten clones account for under 3.5% of the sample. The sample's time point label, in plain terms: baseline before first vaccination. The specimen comprised peripheral blood, sampled on day 0 of AZD1222 vaccination. Every receptor here comes from an adult in good health.

The chain couples TRBV7-2 to TRBJ1-2, with TRBD1 identical over 10 bases. Germline CDR1 is SGHTA and CDR2 is FQGNSA. The CDR3 runs 15 residues. V dropped 3 bases and J dropped 7; count of bases not matched to a gene: 8. This chain's CDR3 is CASSLGQGFLLGYTF. The CDR3 nucleotides read TGTGCCAGCAGCTTGGGACAGGGGTTTCTCCTTGGCTACACCTTC.

The genes are TRBV19 and TRBJ1-5; D call uncertain. Looked up from germline, CDR1 is LNHDA and CDR2 is SQIVND (reference sequence). The CDR3 covers 16 residues. Trimming took 2 bases from V and 1 from J, leaving 12 bases between them. The CDR3 coding sequence is TGTGCCAGTAGTATAAGGCGGGCGTCAAGCAATCAGCCCCAGCATTTT. Protein sequence: CASSIRRASSNQPQHF.

The chain combines TRBV27 with TRBJ1-5; weak D call: TRBD1 (5 bases). This CDR3 comprises 15 residues. V lost 4 bases and J 3 bases, leaving 13 bases between the germline ends. From germline, CDR1 is MNHEY and CDR2 SMNVEV (reference sequence). CDR3 amino acids: CASSSRDSFNQPQHF. In DNA, the CDR3 is TGTGCCAGCAGTTCTAGAGACAGTTTCAATCAGCCCCAGCATTTT.

V and J are TRBV27 and TRBJ2-7; 7 positions agree with TRBD2. CDR1 MNHEY and CDR2 SMNVEV come from the germline V gene (reference sequence). This CDR3 is 17 amino acids long. V was clipped by 3 bases and J by 4 bases; unmatched bases: 15. Here the CDR3 DNA reads TGTGCCAGCAGTTTTGCCGTCAGCAGTGGGAGGGCTTACGAGCAGTACTTC. This sequence encodes CASSFAVSSGRAYEQYF.

This chain joins TRBV6-2 or TRBV6-3 and TRBJ2-1; 11 bases line up with TRBD1. V was pared by 5 bases and J by 8 bases, with 8 bases of the junction left unmatched. This CDR3 spans 15 amino acids. CDR1 is MNHEY and CDR2 is SVGEGT in the germline V gene. For the CDR3, the DNA is TGTGCCAGCAGTCTCGGACAGGGGGCAGTGGATGAGCAGTTCTTC. Translating it yields CASSLGQGAVDEQFF.

CDR3 DNA: TGTGCCAGCAGTGCGGGGGCTTATGGCTACACCTTC. Protein sequence: CASSAGAYGYTF. This chain joins TRBV2 and TRBJ1-2, with a weak D call TRBD1 (6 bases). The CDR3 has 12 residues. Germline V lookup: CDR1 SNHLY, CDR2 FYNNEI. Trimming took 4 bases from V and 5 from J, leaving 8 bases between them.

J is TRBJ2-7 and V is TRBV28; 8 bases are a match to TRBD1. This CDR3 has 15 amino acids. Germline trimming cut 5 bases from V and 3 bases from J; bases unmatched to any gene: 9. Germline V lookup: CDR1 MDHEN, CDR2 SYDVKM. CDR3 coding DNA: TGTGCCAGCAGTCCTTTGGGACAGGCGGACTACGAGCAGTACTTC. It codes for CASSPLGQADYEQYF.

In this sample, this clone turned up once. The V call is TRBV7-2, the J call TRBJ2-2; no clear D. The CDR3 is 15 amino acids. Germline lookup yields CDR1 SGHTA and CDR2 FQGNSA. Trimming shortened V by 0 bases and J by 6 bases, and 11 bases separated the two germline ends. The CDR3 nucleotides read TGTGCCAGCAGCTTAGCAGCAAAAGGAGCCGGGGAGCTGTTTTTT. Translated, it gives CASSLAAKGAGELFF.

The J gene is TRBJ2-1, the V gene TRBV20-1, with TRBD2 identical over 8 bases. Germline values: CDR1 DFQATT, CDR2 SNEGSKA (reference sequence). Germline trimming cut 6 bases from V and 0 bases from J; bases unmatched to any gene: 10. The CDR3 runs to 16 residues. In DNA form, the CDR3 reads TGCAGTGCAAGTAGCGCTAGCGGGTTCTCCTACAATGAGCAGTTCTTC. As protein: CSASSASGFSYNEQFF.

The rearrangement uses TRBV7-9 and TRBJ2-1; 11 bases are a match to TRBD2. Unmatched junction bases numbered 16, after V lost 1 base and J lost 8 bases. CDR3 length: 19 residues. CDR1 is SEHNR and CDR2 is FQNEAQ in the germline V gene (reference sequence). DNA of the CDR3: TGTGCCAGCAGCTTAGGATTCCGGGTAGCGGGGGGGACTGGGCATGAGCAGTTCTTC. Its translation is CASSLGFRVAGGTGHEQFF.

V is TRBV12-1 and J is TRBJ2-1; TRBD2 is the table's D call, not checked against the DNA. TRBV12-1 is recorded as a pseudogene. The CDR3 covers 11 residues. CDR3 nucleotide sequence: TGTGCCAGCAGGAACCTACCGGGGCAGTTCTTC. Protein: CASRNLPGQFF.

The rearrangement joins TRBV28 to TRBJ2-1; a possible D gene is TRBD2 (6 bases). With 8 bases removed from V and 7 bases from J, the gap between germline ends came to 18 bases. CDR1 MDHEN and CDR2 SYDVKM come from the germline V gene. There are 14 residues in the CDR3. This CDR3 reads CASVLRRESNEQFF. CDR3 nucleotide sequence: TGTGCCAGCGTGTTAAGACGGGAGTCGAATGAGCAGTTCTTC.

The chain uses TRBV5-1 and TRBJ2-7; weak D call: TRBD1 (5 bases). Germline CDR1 is SGHRS and CDR2 is YFSETQ. The CDR3 loop spans 14 amino acids. The V end lost 4 bases, the J end lost 2 bases, and 13 bases lay between the germline ends. CDR3 bases: TGCGCCAGCAGCCTTTCTGACAGCCCCTACGAGCAGTACTTC. Protein: CASSLSDSPYEQYF.

The J gene is TRBJ1-5, the V gene TRBV6-5, with unresolved D. This CDR3 contains 13 residues. Germline CDR1 reads MNHEY; CDR2 reads SVGAGI. V was trimmed by 0 bases and J by 5 bases, leaving 5 bases between them. CDR3 bases: TGTGCCAGCAGTTACTCTAGTGATCAGCCCCAGCATTTT. This translates into CASSYSSDQPQHF.